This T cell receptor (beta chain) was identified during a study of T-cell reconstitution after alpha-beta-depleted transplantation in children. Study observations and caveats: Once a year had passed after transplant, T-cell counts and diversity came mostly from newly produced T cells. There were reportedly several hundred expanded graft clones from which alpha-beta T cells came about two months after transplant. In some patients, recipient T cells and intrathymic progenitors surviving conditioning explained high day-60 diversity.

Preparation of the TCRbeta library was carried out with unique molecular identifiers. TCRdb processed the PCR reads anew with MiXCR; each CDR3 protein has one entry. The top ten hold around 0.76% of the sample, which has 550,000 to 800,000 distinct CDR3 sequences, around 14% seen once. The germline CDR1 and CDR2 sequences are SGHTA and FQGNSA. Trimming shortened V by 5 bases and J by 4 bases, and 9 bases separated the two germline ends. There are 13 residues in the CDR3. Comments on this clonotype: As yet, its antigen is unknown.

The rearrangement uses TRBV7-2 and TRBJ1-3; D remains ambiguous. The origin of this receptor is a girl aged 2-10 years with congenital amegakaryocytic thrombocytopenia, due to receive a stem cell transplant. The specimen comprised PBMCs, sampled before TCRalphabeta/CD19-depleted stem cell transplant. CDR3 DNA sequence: TGTGCCAGCAGCCCTCTCCGGGGAAACACCATATATTTT. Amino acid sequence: CASSPLRGNTIYF. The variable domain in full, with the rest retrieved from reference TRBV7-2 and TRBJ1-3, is GAGVSQSPSNKVTEKGKDVELRCDPISGHTALYWYRQSLGQGLEFLIYFQGNSAPDKSGLPSDRFSAERTGGSVSTLTIQRTQQEDSAVYLCASSPLRGNTIYFGEGSWLTVV.